The clone carrying this T cell receptor beta chain appeared many times. The sample is drawn from a study of early T cells in non-severe SARS-CoV-2 infection. Separate cDNA molecules each had unique molecular identifiers attached to them. TCRdb redid the calling of the 5' RACE reads with MiXCR, one entry per CDR3 protein. The sample lists roughly 99,000 distinct CDR3 sequences; 8.5% to 14% were seen once. The CDR3 runs to 13 residues. V lost 6 bases, J lost 10 bases, and 17 bases lay in between. This TCR came from an adult who was a healthcare worker with PCR-confirmed SARS-CoV-2 infection or an uninfected control (not recorded which). Sequencing input: whole blood. V and J are TRBV12-3 or TRBV12-4 and TRBJ2-3; a weak D match, TRBD1 (6 bases). For the CDR3, the DNA is TGTGCCAGCAGCCCTGACAGGCCCTCTGCGCAGTATTTT. It translates to CASSPDRPSAQYF.